This passage covers 26 T cell receptor beta chains from one sample sequenced in a study of blood T cell repertoires in COVID-19. The table came from immunoSEQ multiplex PCR; TCRdb's copy has only in-frame clones and leaves some out. The table lists about 82,000 clones, under 90% of them singletons, with about 12% in the top ten. The sequenced sample consisted of peripheral blood. The receptors shown here come from a woman between 40 and 50 years old with active or convalescent COVID-19.

In this sample, this clone turned up a few times. This chain connects TRBV6-5 to TRBJ1-5; D is perhaps TRBD1 (6 bases). CDR3 length: 15 amino acids. Between the trimmed V and J ends, which lost 0 bases and 4 bases, there was a span of 10 bases. Germline V CDR1 and CDR2: MNHEY, SVGAGI. This CDR3 reads CASSYSFQGNQPQHF. In DNA form, the CDR3 reads TGTGCCAGCAGTTACTCGTTCCAGGGGAATCAGCCCCAGCATTTT.

J is TRBJ1-2 and V is TRBV7-9; D perhaps matches TRBD1 (6 bases). CDR1 SEHNR and CDR2 FQNEAQ come from the germline V gene (reference sequence). This CDR3 is 13 amino acids long. Trimming pared 4 bases from V and 5 bases from J, leaving 11 bases between. CDR3 bases: TGTGCCAGCAGCTCACAGGGTTTATATGGCTACACCTTC. Translation: CASSSQGLYGYTF.

In DNA form, the CDR3 reads TGTGCCTGGAGTACTTGGGGCCAGAATGAAAAACTGTTTTTT. This sequence encodes CAWSTWGQNEKLFF. This sequence joins TRBV30 and TRBJ1-4; tentative D call: TRBD1 (5 bases). CDR1 GTSNPN and CDR2 SVGIG come from the germline V gene (reference sequence). Deletions cut 2 bases from V and 5 bases from J, with 12 bases between. This CDR3 comprises 14 residues.

CDR3 sequence: CASLLFGAGENYGYTF. The CDR3 DNA is TGCGCCAGCTTACTATTCGGGGCAGGGGAGAACTATGGCTACACCTTC. The J gene is TRBJ1-2, the V gene TRBV4-3; D perhaps matches TRBD1 (6 bases). The CDR3 spans 16 residues. Germline lookup yields CDR1 LGHNA and CDR2 YSLEER. V gave up 8 bases and J gave up 2 bases, with 21 bases separating them.

This clone has just one count. The chain recombines TRBV6-6 with TRBJ1-2; tentative D call: TRBD1 (5 bases). This CDR3 is 17 amino acids long. Trimming cost V 5 bases and J 3 bases, with 22 bases left between them. In germline, CDR1 is MNHNY, CDR2 SVGAGI (reference sequence). The CDR3 loop reads CASSPSGAHRGDYGYTF. The CDR3 nucleotides read TGTGCCAGCAGTCCCAGCGGGGCACATCGGGGAGACTATGGCTACACCTTC.

Comments on this clone: Mismatch with germline at one junction end may stem from a read error. This same CDR3 is encoded by further DNA sequences in the sample. V and J are TRBV5-1 and TRBJ2-5; D unclear. The CDR3 is made up of 15 amino acids. CDR1 is SGHRS, CDR2 YFSETQ, per germline. The CDR3 DNA reads as TGCGCCAGCAGCTTGGGTAGACTGGCACAAGAGACCCAATACTTC. It translates to CASSLGRLAQETQYF. The full variable domain, rest sourced from reference TRBV5-1 and TRBJ2-5, is KAGVTQTPRYLIKTRGQQVTLSCSPISGHRSVSWYQQTPGQGLQFLFEYFSETQRNKGNFPGRFSGRQFSNSRSEMNVSTLELGDSALYLCASSLGRLAQETQYFGPGTRLLVL.

The sample holds a few counts of this clone. The chain recombines TRBV11-2 with TRBJ2-3; 13 positions agree with TRBD2. V was clipped by 5 bases and J by 2 bases; unmatched bases: 4. The CDR3 totals 16 residues. The V gene's germline CDR1 is SGHAT and CDR2 FQNNGV. CDR3 region: CASSRTSGSLTDTQYF. The CDR3 nucleotides read TGTGCCAGCAGCAGGACTAGCGGGAGTCTCACAGATACGCAGTATTTT.

V is TRBV5-4 and J is TRBJ2-6; TRBD1 agrees at 10 bases. J was trimmed by 8 bases and V by 4 bases; bases with no gene match: 6. The CDR3 covers 15 residues. The germline V gene has CDR1 SGHNT and CDR2 YYREEE (reference sequence). The CDR3: CASSTGDRGTNVLTF. CDR3 bases: TGTGCCAGCAGCACGGGGGACAGGGGAACCAACGTCCTGACTTTC.

The chain has TRBV5-1 and TRBJ1-3; D is perhaps TRBD1 (5 bases). Germline V gives CDR1 SGHRS, CDR2 YFSETQ. The CDR3 contains 14 residues. The V end was cut by 5 bases, the J end by 4 bases, with 13 bases between. CDR3 residues: CASSFQGRGNTIYF. The CDR3 DNA follows: TGCGCCAGCAGTTTCCAGGGTAGGGGAAACACCATATATTTT.

The rearrangement links TRBV10-3 to TRBJ2-3; possible D gene TRBD2, 6 bases. The germline gives CDR1 ENHRY, CDR2 SYGVKD. The V end was cut by 10 bases, the J end by 2 bases, with 16 bases between. The CDR3 consists of 14 residues. CDR3 sequence (DNA): TGTGCCACCCATCTCGGAGGGAACACAGATACGCAGTATTTT. It encodes CATHLGGNTDTQYF.

The chain links TRBV27 to TRBJ1-1, with a possible D match to TRBD1 (5 bases). Trimming removed 6 bases from V and 0 bases from J, with 8 bases in between. Germline V CDR1 and CDR2: MNHEY, SMNVEV (reference sequence). The CDR3 contains 13 residues. The CDR3 spells CASSDRMNTEAFF. The CDR3 DNA is TGTGCCAGCAGCGACAGAATGAACACTGAAGCTTTCTTT.

The chain carries TRBV6-5 and TRBJ2-7; TRBD1 might be the D (5 bases). The CDR3 extends over 14 amino acids. Deletions cut 0 bases from V and 3 bases from J, with 9 bases between. CDR1 MNHEY and CDR2 SVGAGI come from the germline V gene. The CDR3, as DNA: TGTGCCAGCAGTTACTCCCAGGGTCTCTACGAGCAGTACTTC. It codes for CASSYSQGLYEQYF.

This clone was seen a few times. The rearrangement joins TRBV7-3 to TRBJ2-3; a possible D gene is TRBD1 (6 bases). The germline V and J ends were trimmed by 5 bases and 2 bases, with 14 bases remaining between them. CDR3 length equals 15 residues. Per the germline V gene, CDR1 is SGHTA and CDR2 is FQGTGA. The CDR3 sequence: CASSEMTGPTDTQYF. The CDR3 DNA is TGTGCCAGCAGCGAGATGACAGGCCCCACAGATACGCAGTATTTT.

V and J are TRBV10-3 and TRBJ2-1; 9 nucleotides agree with TRBD1. The junction had 6 bases not matched to a gene; V was cut back by 7 bases and J by 5 bases. The germline gives CDR1 ENHRY, CDR2 SYGVKD. CDR3 length: 14 residues. This CDR3 reads CAIKGQGNDNEQFF. DNA of the CDR3: TGTGCCATCAAGGGACAGGGCAACGACAATGAGCAGTTCTTC.

J is TRBJ2-3 and V is TRBV11-2; TRBD2 matches 13 bases. CDR1 is SGHAT and CDR2 is FQNNGV in the germline V gene. J was trimmed by 3 bases and V by 5 bases; bases with no gene match: 5. The CDR3 has 16 amino acids. CDR3 coding DNA: TGTGCCAGCAGCGCGGGACTAGCGGGAAGGACAGATACGCAGTATTTT. Translated: CASSAGLAGRTDTQYF.

V is TRBV7-2 and J is TRBJ2-5; D call uncertain. Germline loops: CDR1 SGHTA, CDR2 FQGNSA. Trimming left V 2 bases short and J 0 bases short, with 7 bases between. The CDR3 has 14 amino acids. The CDR3 region is CASSLTVYQETQYF. CDR3 sequence (DNA): TGTGCCAGCAGCTTAACAGTCTACCAAGAGACCCAGTACTTC.

The chain uses TRBV10-3 and TRBJ2-7, with 8 nucleotides matching TRBD1. The germline gives CDR1 ENHRY, CDR2 SYGVKD. This CDR3 is 15 amino acids long. V shed 4 bases and J 2 bases; nucleotides not matched to a gene: 7. In nucleotides, the CDR3 is TGTGCCATCAGTGTTTCATTGACAGGGGCCTACGAGCAGTACTTC. It codes for CAISVSLTGAYEQYF.

V is TRBV6-5 and J is TRBJ2-3; 7 bases align to TRBD2. There are 15 residues in the CDR3. Trimming cost V 8 bases and J 2 bases; bases outside gene matches: 10. Germline CDR1 and CDR2: MNHEY and SVGAGI. DNA of the CDR3: TGTGCCAGCGGAAAGGAACGGGGGGTCACAGATACGCAGTATTTT. Residues: CASGKERGVTDTQYF.

The J gene is TRBJ1-5, the V gene TRBV6-5; D is unresolved. This CDR3 is 13 amino acids long. The V gene lost 7 bases and the J gene lost 3 bases, with 10 bases spanning the gap. Germline CDR1 and CDR2: MNHEY and SVGAGI. The CDR3 DNA is TGTGCCAGCACCAACAGCTTCAATCAGCCCCAGCATTTT. Its protein product is CASTNSFNQPQHF.

This chain joins TRBV6-2 or TRBV6-3 and TRBJ1-2; weak D call: TRBD1 (6 bases). Trimming took 3 bases from V and 7 from J, leaving 9 bases between them. CDR3 length: 12 amino acids. Germline-derived CDR1 and CDR2 are MNHEY and SVGEGT. The CDR3 loop is CASSYARGGYTF. The CDR3 DNA sequence: TGTGCCAGCAGTTATGCCAGGGGTGGCTACACCTTC.

The chain combines TRBV25-1 with TRBJ2-7; 11 bases are shared with TRBD1. The CDR3 spans 14 residues. CDR1 and CDR2 (germline): MGHDK, SYGVNS. The trim removed 7 bases at V and 3 bases at J, leaving 5 bases unmatched. The CDR3 DNA follows: TGTGCCAGCACTTCCGGGACAGGGGGCTACGAGCAGTACTTC. This translates into CASTSGTGGYEQYF.

The rearrangement uses TRBV5-4 and TRBJ1-1; a possible D gene is TRBD1 (6 bases). Germline CDR1 SGHNT, CDR2 YYREEE (reference sequence). V was shortened by 2 bases and J by 8 bases, with 13 bases between the two germline ends. The CDR3 length is 13 residues. In DNA form, the CDR3 reads TGTGCCAGCAGCTTCTTACAGGGCCAGGAAGCTTTCTTT. This encodes CASSFLQGQEAFF.

The chain is built from TRBV27 and TRBJ2-7; 8 positions agree with TRBD2. This CDR3 contains 15 residues. From germline, CDR1 is MNHEY and CDR2 SMNVEV (reference sequence). V dropped 0 bases and J dropped 4; count of bases not matched to a gene: 5. The CDR3 DNA reads TGTGCCAGCAGTTTATCGCCGGGGGGGGATTACGAGCAGTACTTC. Encoded protein: CASSLSPGGDYEQYF.

The CDR3 here is CASSSPSGGAGEQFF. The CDR3 coding sequence is TGTGCCAGCAGCTCTCCTAGCGGGGGGGCCGGTGAGCAGTTCTTC. V and J are TRBV6-5 and TRBJ2-1; 12 nucleotides line up with TRBD2. The ends lost 6 bases at V and 9 bases at J; junction bases unmatched: 9. Germline V gene data show CDR1 as MNHEY and CDR2 as SVGAGI. The CDR3 covers 15 residues.

The chain recombines TRBV5-8 with TRBJ1-5, with no clear D. The ends were cut back, 4 bases at V and 0 bases at J, with 8 bases in the middle. The CDR3 consists of 14 residues. The germline V gene has CDR1 SGHTS and CDR2 YDEGEE. DNA of the CDR3: TGTGCCAGCAGCGCAGGATTTAGCAATCAGCCCCAGCATTTT. Translating it yields CASSAGFSNQPQHF.

The V and J genes are TRBV5-1 and TRBJ2-3; 10 positions match TRBD2. The J segment lost 5 bases and the V segment lost 2 bases, leaving 8 bases of the junction unmatched. The CDR3 runs 16 residues. From germline, CDR1 is SGHRS and CDR2 YFSETQ. Here the CDR3 DNA reads TGCGCCAGCAGCTTTGCACTAGCGGGGAGTGGAGATACGCAGTATTTT. Protein product: CASSFALAGSGDTQYF. Full variable domain (remainder filled in from reference TRBV5-1 and TRBJ2-3): KAGVTQTPRYLIKTRGQQVTLSCSPISGHRSVSWYQQTPGQGLQFLFEYFSETQRNKGNFPGRFSGRQFSNSRSEMNVSTLELGDSALYLCASSFALAGSGDTQYFGPGTRLTVL.